These 30 T cell receptor beta chains were all obtained from the same sample, sequenced in a study of cytomegalovirus exposure and HLA in healthy donors. 13 Jbeta primers and 60 Vbeta primers were used for the PCR. This table comes from immunoSEQ multiplex PCR, and its TCRdb copy is limited to in-frame clones, with some not included. Of approximately 150,000 clones listed, 65% to 80% are singletons. The sequencing sample was made of PBMCs. The receptors were sampled from a man aged 18 to 29 in good health and CMV-seropositive.

The gene calls are TRBV27 and TRBJ2-7; TRBD1 matches 9 bases. This CDR3 is built from 16 residues. Unmatched junction bases numbered 11, after V lost 5 bases and J lost 3 bases. Germline assignment: CDR1 MNHEY and CDR2 SMNVEV (reference sequence). In DNA, the CDR3 is TGTGCCAGCAGTCCCCGTGCCGGGACAGGGCGCTACGAGCAGTACGTC. Translating gives CASSPRAGTGRYEQYV.

The table lists this clone with a count of one. The V call is TRBV6-1, the J call TRBJ1-3; D is uncertain. CDR3 length: 12 residues. CDR1 and CDR2 (germline): MNHNS, SASEGT. Trimming took off 6 bases at V and 4 bases at J, with 7 bases between the two ends. CDR3 sequence: CASSSRGNTIYF. CDR3 nucleotide sequence: TGTGCCAGCAGCTCCCGGGGAAACACCATATATTTT.

The chain is built from TRBV4-2 and TRBJ2-3, with TRBD2 matching 11 bases. CDR3 length: 18 residues. Per the germline V gene, CDR1 is LGHNA and CDR2 is YNFKEQ. V lost 1 base to trimming and J lost 3 bases; unmatched junction nucleotides: 9. DNA of the CDR3: TGTGCCAGCAGCCAAGGAATAACTAGCGGGAGACCAACAGATACGCAGTATTTT. Its protein product is CASSQGITSGRPTDTQYF.

There are a few counts of this clone. V is TRBV5-4 and J is TRBJ1-1; D is undetermined. Germline V gene lookup returns CDR1 SGHNT and CDR2 YYREEE (reference sequence). This CDR3 has 14 amino acids. Trimming pared 5 bases from V and 5 bases from J, leaving 16 bases between. The CDR3 is CASRYTGSQTEAFF. The CDR3 DNA reads as TGTGCCAGCAGATACACCGGGAGCCAGACTGAAGCTTTCTTT.

This clone was observed a single time. V is TRBV15 and J is TRBJ1-1; TRBD1 might be the D (6 bases). The CDR3 is 13 amino acids. Germline V gene lookup returns CDR1 LNHNV and CDR2 YYDKDF (reference sequence). The V gene lost 5 bases and the J gene lost 0 bases, with 7 bases spanning the gap. The CDR3 sequence is CATSEGVNTEAFF. CDR3 DNA: TGTGCCACCAGCGAGGGGGTGAACACTGAAGCTTTCTTT.

The gene calls are TRBV7-6 and TRBJ2-5; 8 bases line up with TRBD2. Germline V gene lookup returns CDR1 SGHVS and CDR2 FNYEAQ. This CDR3 is 16 amino acids long. Trimming removed 5 bases from V and 1 base from J; junction bases left unmatched: 9. In nucleotides, the CDR3 is TGTGCCAGCAGCCCCTTGCCGCTAGCGGGCCAAGAGACCCAGTACTTC. Translated, it gives CASSPLPLAGQETQYF.

The gene calls are TRBV2 and TRBJ2-2; 11 positions match TRBD2. This CDR3 contains 16 residues. Losses at the gene ends were 4 bases for V and 5 bases for J; bases not matched to a gene: 6. In germline, CDR1 is SNHLY, CDR2 FYNNEI. The CDR3 is CASSVLAGGSTGELFF. Here the CDR3 DNA reads TGTGCCAGCAGTGTGCTAGCGGGAGGAAGTACCGGGGAGCTGTTTTTT.

V gene TRBV30 combines with J gene TRBJ1-4, with 9 bases aligning to TRBD1. The CDR3 spans 13 residues. The V segment lost 1 base and the J segment 8 bases; nucleotides outside the gene matches: 2. CDR1 is GTSNPN and CDR2 is SVGIG in the germline V gene (reference sequence). This CDR3 is CAWSGQGGEKLFF. Written as DNA, the CDR3 is TGTGCCTGGAGTGGACAGGGGGGCGAAAAACTGTTTTTT.

Notes on this clone: Other DNA sequences of this sample code for an identical CDR3. J is TRBJ1-1 and V is TRBV5-1, with TRBD1 as a possible D gene (6 bases). V was shortened by 2 bases and J by 3 bases, with 8 bases between the two germline ends. Germline V gene sequence: CDR1 SGHRS, CDR2 YFSETQ. CDR3 length: 13 amino acids. CDR3 region: CASSFNRDTEAFF. The CDR3 nucleotides are TGCGCCAGCAGCTTTAACAGGGACACTGAAGCTTTCTTT.

The chain has TRBV6-5 and TRBJ2-5; D is uncertain. This CDR3 region has 13 residues. Germline values: CDR1 MNHEY, CDR2 SVGAGI. Trimming removed 2 bases at V and 4 bases at J, with 8 bases between. CDR3 sequence reads: CASSYTETETQYF. CDR3 in DNA: TGTGCCAGCAGTTACACAGAAACAGAGACCCAGTACTTC.

The gene calls are TRBV18 and TRBJ2-7; TRBD1 matches 7 bases. Trimming cost V 4 bases and J 5 bases; bases outside gene matches: 5. Per germline, CDR1 KGHSH and CDR2 LQKENI. This CDR3 contains 13 residues. In nucleotides, the CDR3 is TGTGCCAGCTCACACACAAGGGGGCACGAGCAGTACGTC. It codes for CASSHTRGHEQYV.

The V gene is TRBV4-1, the J gene TRBJ2-5; 10 bases line up with TRBD2. This CDR3 has 16 residues. The J segment lost 3 bases and the V segment lost 1 base, leaving 5 bases of the junction unmatched. Per the germline V gene, CDR1 is MGHRA and CDR2 is YSYEKL. CDR3 protein: CASSQVAGGREETQYF. In nucleotides, the CDR3 is TGCGCCAGCAGCCAAGTAGCGGGGGGAAGGGAAGAGACCCAGTACTTC.

This chain joins TRBV30 and TRBJ2-3; 7 nucleotides match TRBD2. Germline V CDR1 and CDR2: GTSNPN, SVGIG (reference sequence). The ends lost 5 bases at V and 3 bases at J; junction bases unmatched: 5. This CDR3 has 13 amino acids. As DNA, the CDR3 is TGTGCCTGGGTTGGACTAGTAACAGATACGCAGTATTTT. This encodes CAWVGLVTDTQYF.

This chain joins TRBV7-9 and TRBJ1-1, with D possibly TRBD1 on 6 matching bases. V shed 9 bases and J shed 7 bases, with 12 bases lying between them. Germline CDR1 reads SEHNR; CDR2 reads FQNEAQ (reference sequence). The CDR3 loop spans 11 amino acids. CDR3 in amino acids: CASGQYLEAFF. The DNA of the CDR3 is TGTGCCAGTGGACAGTATCTTGAAGCTTTCTTT.

This sequence joins TRBV4-1 and TRBJ2-1; TRBD1 matches 9 bases. The germline V gene has CDR1 MGHRA and CDR2 YSYEKL. The CDR3 is made up of 17 amino acids. V was clipped by 2 bases and J by 8 bases; unmatched bases: 13. In nucleotides, the CDR3 is TGCGCCAGCAGCCAACCGGGACAGGCGACAGGGGGGGATGAGCAGTTCTTC. Encoded protein: CASSQPGQATGGDEQFF.

This clone has a single count. This chain uses TRBV2 with TRBJ2-5; D not resolved. V gave up 6 bases and J gave up 5 bases, with 16 bases separating them. The length of the CDR3 is 14 residues. Germline-derived CDR1 and CDR2 are SNHLY and FYNNEI. CDR3 protein: CASSDPSSRETQYF. The CDR3, as DNA: TGTGCCAGCAGCGACCCGTCGTCGAGGGAGACCCAGTACTTC.

This clone has a handful of counts. This chain joins TRBV5-6 and TRBJ1-3, with a weak D call TRBD1 (5 bases). Germline values: CDR1 SGHDT, CDR2 YYEEEE. This CDR3 is 15 amino acids long. The V gene lost 2 bases and the J gene lost 4 bases, with 13 bases spanning the gap. CDR3 DNA sequence: TGTGCCAGCAGCTTAAGGGGCCTGACGGGAAACACCATATATTTT. It translates to CASSLRGLTGNTIYF.

This clone has only a few counts. V gene TRBV18 combines with J gene TRBJ2-7, with a possible D match to TRBD1 (5 bases). Germline-derived CDR1 and CDR2 are KGHSH and LQKENI. V was trimmed by 3 bases and J by 5 bases, leaving 8 bases between them. The CDR3 is made up of 12 amino acids. CDR3 protein: CASSPAGNEQYV. CDR3 coding DNA: TGTGCCAGCTCACCTGCAGGGAACGAGCAGTACGTC.

The chain has TRBV29-1 and TRBJ1-2; D might be TRBD1 (5 bases). V was cut by 7 bases and J by 4 bases, with 10 bases left in between. CDR3 size: 11 residues. The germline V gene has CDR1 SQVTM and CDR2 ANQGSEA. The CDR3 reads CSADSAYGYTF. The CDR3 bases are TGCAGCGCTGACAGTGCCTATGGCTACACCTTC.

The chain uses TRBV27 and TRBJ1-5, with 8 bases matching TRBD1. In germline, CDR1 is MNHEY, CDR2 SMNVEV (reference sequence). The CDR3 runs 16 residues. V lost 5 bases to trimming and J lost 7 bases; unmatched junction nucleotides: 13. The CDR3 region has the DNA TGTGCCAGCAGTCCCCTACAGGGGGGCCCTCAACAGCCCCAGCATTTT. Its translation: CASSPLQGGPQQPQHF.

This clone occurred a few times. The chain is built from TRBV27 and TRBJ1-5, with D unresolved. CDR3 length: 15 residues. Germline assignment: CDR1 MNHEY and CDR2 SMNVEV (reference sequence). Trimming removed 6 bases from V and 2 bases from J, with 14 bases in between. The CDR3 region is CASSLEGSGNQPQHF. The CDR3 coding sequence is TGTGCCAGCAGCCTTGAGGGTAGTGGCAATCAGCCCCAGCATTTT.

The V and J genes are TRBV5-4 and TRBJ1-1; D remains unclear. Per germline, CDR1 SGHNT and CDR2 YYREEE (reference sequence). Trimming pared 3 bases from V and 1 base from J, leaving 10 bases between. This CDR3 spans 14 amino acids. CDR3 residues: CASSSVEANTEAFF. Here the CDR3 DNA reads TGTGCCAGCAGCTCCGTTGAGGCGAACACTGAAGCTTTCTTT. Filled out from reference TRBV5-4 and TRBJ1-1, the complete variable domain reads ETGVTQSPTHLIKTRGQQVTLRCSSQSGHNTVSWYQQALGQGPQFIFQYYREEENGRGNFPPRFSGLQFPNYSSELNVNALELDDSALYLCASSSVEANTEAFFGQGTRLTVV.

The chain recombines TRBV7-9 with TRBJ1-4, with 8 bases lining up with TRBD1. Trimming took 4 bases from V and 5 from J; bases not matched to a gene: 6. CDR1 is SEHNR, CDR2 FQNEAQ, per germline (reference sequence). The CDR3 extends over 15 amino acids. This chain's CDR3 is CASSYYRTGNEKLFF. CDR3 nucleotides: TGTGCCAGCAGCTACTATCGGACAGGGAATGAAAAACTGTTTTTT.

J is TRBJ1-4 and V is TRBV18; 8 positions agree with TRBD1. Trimming cost V 3 bases and J 4 bases; bases outside gene matches: 1. The CDR3 has 14 residues. Germline V gene sequence: CDR1 KGHSH, CDR2 LQKENI. The CDR3 loop reads CASSPGQDNEKLFF. In nucleotides, the CDR3 is TGTGCCAGCTCACCGGGACAGGATAATGAAAAACTGTTTTTT.

This sequence joins TRBV5-1 and TRBJ2-2, with TRBD2 matching 7 bases. This CDR3 has 18 amino acids. The V gene end was trimmed by 4 bases and the J gene end by 6 bases; junction bases not matched to a gene: 18. Looked up from germline, CDR1 is SGHRS and CDR2 is YFSETQ. As DNA, the CDR3 is TGCGCCAGCAGCGGGAGGGAACTAGCCCGATTCAGGTCCGGGGAGCTGTTTTTT. It encodes CASSGRELARFRSGELFF.

As regards this clone: The junction shows a germline mismatch at one end, possibly a read error. This chain uses TRBV15 with TRBJ2-3; D perhaps matches TRBD1 (6 bases). The germline V gene encodes CDR1 LNHNV and CDR2 YYDKDF (reference sequence). The CDR3 loop spans 16 amino acids. Here the CDR3 reads CATSRDMDSPTHTQYF. The CDR3 DNA follows: TGTGCCACCAGCAGAGACATGGACAGCCCCACACATACGCAGTATTTT.

The chain employs TRBV4-1 and TRBJ2-3; 9 bases match TRBD2. V shed 4 bases, J shed 1 base, and the junction held 6 bases outside the gene matches. The length of the CDR3 is 16 residues. Germline-derived CDR1 and CDR2 are MGHRA and YSYEKL. The chain's CDR3 is CASSRDRTSGTDTQYF. The CDR3 DNA sequence: TGCGCCAGCAGCCGAGATAGGACTAGCGGCACAGATACGCAGTATTTT.

The chain is built from TRBV10-3 and TRBJ1-1, with TRBD1 identical over 7 bases. This CDR3 is 13 amino acids long. Germline V gene lookup returns CDR1 ENHRY and CDR2 SYGVKD. Trimming at V came to 6 bases and at J to 7 bases, leaving 8 bases not matched to a gene. The CDR3 loop reads CAIREGTANEAFF. In DNA form, the CDR3 reads TGTGCCATCAGAGAAGGGACAGCAAATGAAGCTTTCTTT.

V usage is TRBV5-1 and J usage is TRBJ1-6; weak D call: TRBD1 (5 bases). CDR1 and CDR2 from the germline V gene are SGHRS and YFSETQ. V was cut by 1 base and J by 8 bases, with 13 bases left in between. This CDR3 comprises 15 residues. CDR3 sequence (DNA): TGCGCCAGCAGCTTGTTCGGCCAGGGTGATTCACCCCTCCACTTT. It codes for CASSLFGQGDSPLHF.

This chain joins TRBV6-1 and TRBJ1-5; no clear D gene. Germline CDR1 and CDR2: MNHNS and SASEGT. V lost 4 bases and J 6 bases, leaving 16 bases between the germline ends. The CDR3 sequence is 15 residues long. The CDR3 here is CASSGVWGEGQPQHF. CDR3 coding DNA: TGTGCCAGCAGTGGGGTATGGGGTGAGGGTCAGCCCCAGCATTTT.